Listed below are T cell receptor beta chains from one sample, sequenced in a study of blood T cells in healthy people across ages. TCRdb called the 5' RACE reads again in MiXCR, with one record for every CDR3 protein. The sample shows approximately 790,000 distinct CDR3 sequences, approximately 67% of them seen only once. Specimen: blood. The source of these receptors is a man aged 30 to 45 in good health. The conserved cysteine and the conserved F or W are not part of the CDR3 here.

cdr3_aa j_call v_call
ASSSPGVPAKNIQY TRBJ2-4 TRBV28
SARDLAGSYNEQF TRBJ2-1 TRBV20-1
AISEGQGHEQY . TRBV10-3
ASGGLADTQY TRBJ2-3 TRBV5-6
ASSSRDRGYEQY TRBJ2-7 TRBV13
ASSPVPGQGGGTEAF TRBJ1-1 TRBV7-2
AISTLDSRNSPLH TRBJ1-6 TRBV10-3
ASSWTADSYEQY TRBJ2-7 TRBV4-3
SARDNLAGGHYEQY TRBJ2-7 TRBV20-1
ASSSRDKFTDTQY TRBJ2-3 TRBV6-2/TRBV6-3
ASSVLDTSYEQY TRBJ2-7 TRBV9
TGRGPGTQY TRBJ2-5 TRBV20-1
ASSFMINYHGYT TRBJ1-2 TRBV2
ASSSLGYEQY TRBJ2-7 TRBV12-3/TRBV12-4
SVLPSGLGTDTQY TRBJ2-3 TRBV29-1
ASSPLTGTTYEQY TRBJ2-7 TRBV9
ASSSPGQGSGTQY TRBJ2-5 TRBV28
ASSQSAGRTQETQY TRBJ2-5 TRBV7-2
AISESQATNEKLF TRBJ1-4 TRBV10-3
ASQRKGTDGYT TRBJ1-2 TRBV6-1
ASSLEWGEGYT TRBJ1-2 TRBV5-1
ASSSHEGSYEQY TRBJ2-7 TRBV7-6
ASSDRTESSYEQY TRBJ2-7 TRBV6-5
ASTADRNYGYT TRBJ1-2 TRBV7-2
SANDRVYGYT TRBJ1-2 TRBV20-1
ATSRGRGLN TRBJ2-7 TRBV3-1
ASSLFGGHNQPQH TRBJ1-5 TRBV12-3/TRBV12-4
ASSFGRGSPYEQY TRBJ2-7 TRBV27
ASSPRTGIRSYEQY TRBJ2-7 TRBV5-1
SVEGTSGIRTDTQY TRBJ2-3 TRBV29-1
ASSFRQGSGKNIQY TRBJ2-4 TRBV27
ASSFFDTEAF TRBJ1-1 TRBV12-3/TRBV12-4
ASSNVLGSPLH TRBJ1-6 TRBV25-1
ASSYTKTPRGNKNEQF TRBJ2-1 TRBV6-2/TRBV6-3
ASRGLADHNEQY TRBJ2-5 TRBV6-4
ASSYSLGLAVYNEQF TRBJ2-1 TRBV6-5
ASRPGQGTETQY TRBJ2-5 TRBV7-2
ASSVGGGGDEQY . TRBV7-9
ASSGGQQSSYNEQY . TRBV5-1
ASSPRRGRTGELF TRBJ2-2 TRBV4-3
ASSWDVSRYGYT TRBJ1-2 TRBV5-1
SAPAGGRTNEKLF TRBJ1-4 TRBV20-1
ASSQGDGPSVGNYGYT TRBJ1-2 TRBV4-2
ASSLEGAEQY TRBJ2-5 TRBV7-9
ASSYENRFNEQF TRBJ2-1 TRBV6-5